This T cell receptor beta chain was observed in a study of blood T cell repertoires in COVID-19. Study-level information: T cells, B-cell-depleted T cells, or PBMCs provided the cDNA or gDNA that served as material.

In the source study's methods: Estimated nucleated cell counts came from reference gene primer amplification. TCRdb's table, derived via immunoSEQ multiplex PCR, lists solely in-frame clones and lacks some. V and J calls and clone size follow that table, whereas D and trimming were derived from the DNA. Of some 74,000 clones listed, approximately 89% are singletons. This CDR3 contains 11 residues. V dropped 7 bases and J dropped 8; count of bases not matched to a gene: 2. The germline V gene has CDR1 MNHEY and CDR2 SVGAGI. The sequencing input was peripheral blood. This TCR derives from a woman of 80 years or more with acute or convalescent COVID-19. The chain links TRBV6-5 to TRBJ1-2, with TRBD1 identical over 9 bases. The CDR3 region is CASNGQGGYTF. CDR3 coding DNA: TGTGCCAGCAATGGACAGGGGGGCTACACCTTC.